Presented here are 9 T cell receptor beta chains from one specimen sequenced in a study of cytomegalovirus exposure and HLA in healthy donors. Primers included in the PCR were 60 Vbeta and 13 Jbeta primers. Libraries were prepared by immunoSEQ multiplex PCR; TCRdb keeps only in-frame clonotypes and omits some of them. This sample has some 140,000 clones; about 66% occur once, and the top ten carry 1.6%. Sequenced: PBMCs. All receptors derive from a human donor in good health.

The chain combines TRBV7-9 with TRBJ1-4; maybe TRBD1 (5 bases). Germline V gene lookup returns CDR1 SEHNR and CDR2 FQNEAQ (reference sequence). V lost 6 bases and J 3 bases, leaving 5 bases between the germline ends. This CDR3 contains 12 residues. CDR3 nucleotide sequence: TGTGCCAGCAGACAGGCTAATGAAAAACTGTTTTTT. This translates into CASRQANEKLFF.

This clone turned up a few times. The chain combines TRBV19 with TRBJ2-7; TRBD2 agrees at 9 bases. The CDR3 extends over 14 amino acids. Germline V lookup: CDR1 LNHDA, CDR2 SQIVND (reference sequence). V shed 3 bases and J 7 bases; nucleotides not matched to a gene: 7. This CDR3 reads CASSIRGRAWEQYF. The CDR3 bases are TGTGCCAGTAGTATTCGCGGGAGGGCCTGGGAGCAGTACTTC. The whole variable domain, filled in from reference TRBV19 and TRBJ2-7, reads DGGITQSPKYLFRKEGQNVTLSCEQNLNHDAMYWYRQDPGQGLRLIYYSQIVNDFQKGDIAEGYSVSREKKESFPLTVTSAQKNPTAFYLCASSIRGRAWEQYFGPGTRLTVT.

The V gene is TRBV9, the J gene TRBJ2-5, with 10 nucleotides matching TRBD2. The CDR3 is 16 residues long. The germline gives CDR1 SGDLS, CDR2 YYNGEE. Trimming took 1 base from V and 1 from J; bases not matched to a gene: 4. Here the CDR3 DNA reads TGTGCCAGCAGCGTAAGAGCGGGGGGGGCCCAAGAGACCCAGTACTTC. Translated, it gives CASSVRAGGAQETQYF. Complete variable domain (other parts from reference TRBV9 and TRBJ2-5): DSGVTQTPKHLITATGQRVTLRCSPRSGDLSVYWYQQSLDQGLQFLIQYYNGEERAKGNILERFSAQQFPDLHSELNLSSLELGDSALYFCASSVRAGGAQETQYFGPGTRLLVL.

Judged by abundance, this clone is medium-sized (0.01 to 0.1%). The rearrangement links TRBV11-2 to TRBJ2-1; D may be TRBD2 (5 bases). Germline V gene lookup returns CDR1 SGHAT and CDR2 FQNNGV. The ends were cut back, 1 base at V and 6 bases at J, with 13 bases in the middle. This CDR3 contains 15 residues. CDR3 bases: TGTGCCAGCAGCTTAGGGGAGTGGGAGATCAATGAGCAGTTCTTC. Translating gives CASSLGEWEINEQFF.

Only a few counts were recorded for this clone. CDR3 loop: CASSKARQGAGELFF. The CDR3 nucleotides read TGTGCCAGCAGCAAAGCCCGCCAGGGGGCCGGGGAGCTGTTTTTT. The chain has TRBV21-1 and TRBJ2-2; the DNA was not compared with TRBD1, the D call given in the table. TRBV21-1 represents a pseudogene. This CDR3 region has 15 residues.

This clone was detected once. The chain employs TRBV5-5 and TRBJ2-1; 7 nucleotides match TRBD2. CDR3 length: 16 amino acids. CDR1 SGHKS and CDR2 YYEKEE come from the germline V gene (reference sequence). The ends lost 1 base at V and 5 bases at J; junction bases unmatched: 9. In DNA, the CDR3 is TGTGCCAGCAGCTTGTTTCTAGCGGAGCCAAACAATGAGCAGTTCTTC. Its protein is CASSLFLAEPNNEQFF.

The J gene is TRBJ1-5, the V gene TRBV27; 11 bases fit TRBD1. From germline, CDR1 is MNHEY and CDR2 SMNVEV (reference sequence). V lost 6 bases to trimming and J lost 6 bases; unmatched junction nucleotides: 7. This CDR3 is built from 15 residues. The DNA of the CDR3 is TGTGCCAGCAGCTCTATAGGACAGGGGGCTCAGCCCCAGCATTTT. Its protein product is CASSSIGQGAQPQHF.

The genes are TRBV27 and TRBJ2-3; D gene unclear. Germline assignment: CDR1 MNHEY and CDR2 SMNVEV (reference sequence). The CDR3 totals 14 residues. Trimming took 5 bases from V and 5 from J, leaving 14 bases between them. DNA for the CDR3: TGTGCCAGCAGTCCCTCTATTCCCCGAGATACGCAGTATTTT. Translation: CASSPSIPRDTQYF.

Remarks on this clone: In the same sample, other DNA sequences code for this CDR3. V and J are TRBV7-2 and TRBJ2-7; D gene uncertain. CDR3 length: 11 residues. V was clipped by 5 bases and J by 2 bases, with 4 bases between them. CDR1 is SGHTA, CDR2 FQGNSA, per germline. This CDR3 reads CASSPAYEQYF. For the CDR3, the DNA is TGTGCCAGCAGCCCGGCCTACGAGCAGTACTTC.